This TCR beta chain came from a study of early T cells in non-severe SARS-CoV-2 infection. At the level of the study: Sequenced bulk RNA came from whole blood that was unsorted, and chains were unpaired. Points from the study as a whole: There was a bias toward anti-spike CD8 responses in VDJdb matching, which missed private and CD4 specificities.

Individual cDNA molecules each received unique molecular identifiers attached to them. MiXCR, run by TCRdb on the 5' RACE reads, gives a single entry per CDR3 protein. The sample includes about 64,000 distinct CDR3 sequences, around 10% of them seen just once. This clonotype was recorded at least ten times. Its cognate antigen is unknown. This material consisted of whole blood, taken at baseline. This clonotype was obtained from an adult who was a healthcare worker with PCR-confirmed SARS-CoV-2 infection or an uninfected control (not recorded which).

DNA for the CDR3: TGTGCCAGCAGTTCCCTTGGACAGAACTCTGGAAACACCATATATTTT. The encoded protein is CASSSLGQNSGNTIYF. The chain couples TRBV6-6 to TRBJ1-3, with D perhaps TRBD1 (6 bases). Germline V gene sequence: CDR1 MNHNY, CDR2 SVGAGI (reference sequence). CDR3 size: 16 residues. Trimming cost V 4 bases and J 0 bases, with 13 bases left between them.